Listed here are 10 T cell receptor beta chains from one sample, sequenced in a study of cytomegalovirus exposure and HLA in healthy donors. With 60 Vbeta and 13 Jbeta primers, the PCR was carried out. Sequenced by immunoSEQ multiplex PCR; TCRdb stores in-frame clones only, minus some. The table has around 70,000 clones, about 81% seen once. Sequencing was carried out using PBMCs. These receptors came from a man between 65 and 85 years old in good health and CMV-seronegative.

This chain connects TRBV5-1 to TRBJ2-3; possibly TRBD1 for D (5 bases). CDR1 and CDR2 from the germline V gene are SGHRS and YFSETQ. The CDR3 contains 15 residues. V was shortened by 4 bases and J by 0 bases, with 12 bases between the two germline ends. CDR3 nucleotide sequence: TGCGCCAGCAGCCGCAGGGAACTTAGCACAGATACGCAGTATTTT. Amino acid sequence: CASSRRELSTDTQYF.

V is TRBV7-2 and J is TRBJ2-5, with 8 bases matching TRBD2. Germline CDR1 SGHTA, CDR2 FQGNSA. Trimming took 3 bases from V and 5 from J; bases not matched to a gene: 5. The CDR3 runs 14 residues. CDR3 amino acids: CASSLGGRRETQYF. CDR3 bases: TGTGCCAGCAGCTTGGGCGGGAGGAGGGAGACCCAGTACTTC.

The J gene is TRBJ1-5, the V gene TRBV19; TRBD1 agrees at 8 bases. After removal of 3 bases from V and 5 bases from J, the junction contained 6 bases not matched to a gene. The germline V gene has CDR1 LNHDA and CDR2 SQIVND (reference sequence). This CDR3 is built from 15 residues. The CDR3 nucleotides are TGTGCCAGTAGTATGGGTGGACAGGGTCATCAGCCCCAGCATTTT. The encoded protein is CASSMGGQGHQPQHF.

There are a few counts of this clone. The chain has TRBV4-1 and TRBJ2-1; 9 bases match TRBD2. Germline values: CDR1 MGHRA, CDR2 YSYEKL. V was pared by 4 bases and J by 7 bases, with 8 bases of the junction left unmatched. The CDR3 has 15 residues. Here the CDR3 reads CASSLGLAGRNEQFF. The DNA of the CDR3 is TGCGCCAGCAGCCTGGGACTAGCAGGGAGGAATGAGCAGTTCTTC.

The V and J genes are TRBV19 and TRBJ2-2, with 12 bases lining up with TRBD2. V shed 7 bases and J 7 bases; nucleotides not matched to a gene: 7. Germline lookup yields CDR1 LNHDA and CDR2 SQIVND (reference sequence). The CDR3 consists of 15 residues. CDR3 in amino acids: CASTYGLAGIGELFF. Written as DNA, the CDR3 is TGTGCCAGTACCTATGGACTAGCGGGGATCGGGGAGCTGTTTTTT.

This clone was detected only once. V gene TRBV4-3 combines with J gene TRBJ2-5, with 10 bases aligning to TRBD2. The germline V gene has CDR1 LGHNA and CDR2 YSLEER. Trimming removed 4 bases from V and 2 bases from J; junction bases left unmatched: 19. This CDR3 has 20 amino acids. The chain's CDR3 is CASSPKIRTSGEGWQETQYF. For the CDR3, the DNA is TGCGCCAGCAGCCCCAAGATCCGAACTAGCGGGGAAGGGTGGCAAGAGACCCAGTACTTC.

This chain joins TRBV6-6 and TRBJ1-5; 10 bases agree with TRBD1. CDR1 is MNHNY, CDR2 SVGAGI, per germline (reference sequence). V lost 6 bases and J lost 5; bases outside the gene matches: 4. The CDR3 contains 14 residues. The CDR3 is CASRQGQGYQPQHF. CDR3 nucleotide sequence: TGTGCCAGCAGACAGGGACAGGGGTATCAGCCCCAGCATTTT.

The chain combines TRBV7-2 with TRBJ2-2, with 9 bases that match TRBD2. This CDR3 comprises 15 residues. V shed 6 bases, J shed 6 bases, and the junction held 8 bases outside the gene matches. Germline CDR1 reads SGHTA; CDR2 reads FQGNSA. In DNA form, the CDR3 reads TGTGCCAGCAGGGGGCGCGCGGGAGGGGCCGGGGAGCTGTTTTTT. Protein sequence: CASRGRAGGAGELFF.

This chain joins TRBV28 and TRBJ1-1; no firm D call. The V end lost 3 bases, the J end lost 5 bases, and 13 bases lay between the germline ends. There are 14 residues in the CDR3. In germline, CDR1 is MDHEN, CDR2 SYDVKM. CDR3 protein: CASSLGGIGTEAFF. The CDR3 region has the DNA TGTGCCAGCAGTTTGGGAGGTATTGGGACTGAAGCTTTCTTT.

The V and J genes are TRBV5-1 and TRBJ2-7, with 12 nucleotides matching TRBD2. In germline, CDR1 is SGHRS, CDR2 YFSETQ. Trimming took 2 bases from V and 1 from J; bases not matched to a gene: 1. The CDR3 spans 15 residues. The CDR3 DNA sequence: TGCGCCAGCAGCTTACTAGCGGGGGGATCCTACGAGCAGTACTTC. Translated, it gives CASSLLAGGSYEQYF.